A selection of T cell receptor beta chains follows, all from one sample in a study of blood T cell repertoires in COVID-19. The assay was immunoSEQ multiplex PCR, and TCRdb's table has in-frame clones only and misses some. The table shows some 250,000 clones, with around 90% occurring only once. What was sequenced was peripheral blood. Source of these receptors: a woman in her thirties with acute or convalescent COVID-19. Both conserved end residues are part of each CDR3. A D gene is named only where the DNA matches it firmly. Size tells how often a clone was seen (once, few, many) or the class of an expanded clone, and some rows leave it out.

d_call: .; j_call: TRBJ1-4; clone_size: .; v_call: TRBV7-9; cdr3_nt: TGTGCCAGCAGCTTAGGTATATATGAAAAACTGTTTTTT; cdr3_aa: CASSLGIYEKLFF
d_call: .; j_call: TRBJ2-3; clone_size: .; v_call: TRBV5-1; cdr3_nt: TGCGCCAGCAGCTTGCTCAACAGGGACAGCACAGATACGCAGTATTTT; cdr3_aa: CASSLLNRDSTDTQYF
d_call: .; j_call: TRBJ2-5; clone_size: .; v_call: TRBV6-5; cdr3_nt: TGTGCCAGCAGAACGGGACACCTACAAGAGACCCAGTACTTC; cdr3_aa: CASRTGHLQETQYF
d_call: .; j_call: TRBJ2-1; clone_size: .; v_call: TRBV18; cdr3_nt: TGTGCCCTACCTCTGGGGACACGAAGCTCCTACAATGAGCAGTTCTTC; cdr3_aa: CALPLGTRSSYNEQFF
d_call: TRBD2; j_call: TRBJ2-5; clone_size: .; v_call: TRBV18; cdr3_nt: TGTGCCAGCTCACCACCGAAAACTAGCGGGATCCAAGAGACCCAGTACTTC; cdr3_aa: CASSPPKTSGIQETQYF
d_call: .; j_call: TRBJ2-7; clone_size: .; v_call: TRBV19; cdr3_nt: TGTGCCAGTACTGGGGCAGGCAACTACGAGCAGTACTTC; cdr3_aa: CASTGAGNYEQYF
d_call: TRBD1; j_call: TRBJ2-7; clone_size: .; v_call: TRBV10-3; cdr3_nt: TGTGCCATCAGTGGGGACAGGGGCTACGAGCAGTACTTC; cdr3_aa: CAISGDRGYEQYF
d_call: .; j_call: TRBJ1-3; clone_size: .; v_call: TRBV3-1/TRBV3-2; cdr3_nt: TGTGCCAGTCAGTGGGCTACGAGCTCTGGAAACACCATATATTTT; cdr3_aa: CASQWATSSGNTIYF
d_call: .; j_call: TRBJ2-5; clone_size: .; v_call: TRBV6-5; cdr3_nt: TGTGCCAGCAGCGGGGACTTAATGGGGACCCAGTACTTC; cdr3_aa: CASSGDLMGTQYF
d_call: .; j_call: TRBJ2-1; clone_size: .; v_call: TRBV15; cdr3_nt: TGTGCCACCAGCAGAGATGGCAGGGTCGGCAATGAGCAGTTCTTC; cdr3_aa: CATSRDGRVGNEQFF
d_call: TRBD1; j_call: TRBJ1-1; clone_size: .; v_call: TRBV7-9; cdr3_nt: TGTGCCAGCAGCTTTCAGGGGGCCACTGAAGCTTTCTTT; cdr3_aa: CASSFQGATEAFF
d_call: TRBD1; j_call: TRBJ1-2; clone_size: .; v_call: TRBV11-2; cdr3_nt: TGTGCCAGCAGCAGCCGACAGGGGCGTTATATTGGGGGCTACACCTTC; cdr3_aa: CASSSRQGRYIGGYTF
d_call: TRBD1; j_call: TRBJ1-6; clone_size: .; v_call: TRBV19; cdr3_nt: TGTGCCAGTATGACGACAGGGAGCTCCTATAATTCACCCCTCCACTTT; cdr3_aa: CASMTTGSSYNSPLHF
d_call: .; j_call: TRBJ2-7; clone_size: .; v_call: TRBV30; cdr3_nt: TGTGCCTGGAGTGTAGGGGGTTACGAGCAGTACTTC; cdr3_aa: CAWSVGGYEQYF
d_call: .; j_call: TRBJ1-1; clone_size: .; v_call: TRBV5-1; cdr3_nt: TGCGCCAGCAGCTCCAGGGGTGCTTGGACTGAAGCTTTCTTT; cdr3_aa: CASSSRGAWTEAFF
d_call: .; j_call: TRBJ1-2; clone_size: .; v_call: TRBV30; cdr3_nt: TGTGCCTGGAGTGTAACCAGAACTAACTATGGCTACACCTTC; cdr3_aa: CAWSVTRTNYGYTF
d_call: TRBD1; j_call: TRBJ1-1; clone_size: once; v_call: TRBV7-2; cdr3_nt: TGTGCCAGCAGCTTCCCCCCGGGACAGAGCCCCATGAACACTGAAGCTTTCTTT; cdr3_aa: CASSFPPGQSPMNTEAFF
d_call: TRBD1; j_call: TRBJ2-5; clone_size: .; v_call: TRBV2; cdr3_nt: TGTGCCAGCAGTTCGACAGGGGGCGGAGAGACCCAGTACTTC; cdr3_aa: CASSSTGGGETQYF
d_call: .; j_call: TRBJ2-1; clone_size: .; v_call: TRBV9; cdr3_nt: TGTGCCAGCAGCCCCCCAGGGGCGGGAGAAAATGAGCAGTTCTTC; cdr3_aa: CASSPPGAGENEQFF
d_call: .; j_call: TRBJ2-2; clone_size: .; v_call: TRBV24-1; cdr3_nt: TGTGCCACCACCCCGGCAGGGTCCACCGGGGAGCTGTTTTTT; cdr3_aa: CATTPAGSTGELFF
d_call: TRBD2; j_call: TRBJ2-7; clone_size: once; v_call: TRBV19; cdr3_nt: TGTGCCAGCCAGGGGACTAGCGGGAGAGGGACCTACGAGCAGTACTTC; cdr3_aa: CASQGTSGRGTYEQYF
d_call: .; j_call: TRBJ1-5; clone_size: .; v_call: TRBV4-3; cdr3_nt: TGCGCCAGCAGCCAAGTATACCGGGTGGAACAGCCCCAGCATTTT; cdr3_aa: CASSQVYRVEQPQHF
d_call: .; j_call: TRBJ1-2; clone_size: .; v_call: TRBV30; cdr3_nt: TGTGCCTGGAGTGGGTCTTACTATGACTACACCTTC; cdr3_aa: CAWSGSYYDYTF
d_call: TRBD2; j_call: TRBJ2-2; clone_size: once; v_call: TRBV6-5; cdr3_nt: TGTGCCAGCAAGGCCAGCGGGAGGGCCGGCGGGGAGCTGTTTTTT; cdr3_aa: CASKASGRAGGELFF
d_call: TRBD1; j_call: TRBJ2-5; clone_size: .; v_call: TRBV18; cdr3_nt: TGTGCCAGCTCACTCCCATTACAGGGGTGGACCCAAGAGACCCAGTACTTC; cdr3_aa: CASSLPLQGWTQETQYF
d_call: .; j_call: TRBJ2-7; clone_size: .; v_call: TRBV5-8; cdr3_nt: TGTGCCAGCAGCCCTAGGGCTAGCAGAACCTACGAGCAGTACTTC; cdr3_aa: CASSPRASRTYEQYF
d_call: .; j_call: TRBJ1-2; clone_size: .; v_call: TRBV14; cdr3_nt: TGTGCCAGCAGCGCGGTATGGTATGGCTACACCTTC; cdr3_aa: CASSAVWYGYTF
d_call: .; j_call: TRBJ2-7; clone_size: .; v_call: TRBV6-5; cdr3_nt: TGTGCCAGCAAACGCCCCGGGAATGAGCAGTACTTC; cdr3_aa: CASKRPGNEQYF
d_call: .; j_call: TRBJ2-7; clone_size: many; v_call: TRBV12-3/TRBV12-4; cdr3_nt: TGTGCCAGCAGCCGGAACCGCGGCTACGAGCAGTACTTC; cdr3_aa: CASSRNRGYEQYF
d_call: TRBD2; j_call: TRBJ2-1; clone_size: .; v_call: TRBV5-4; cdr3_nt: TGTGCCAGCAGCCCCAAGCGGGAGAATCCCAATGAGCAGTTCTTC; cdr3_aa: CASSPKRENPNEQFF
d_call: .; j_call: TRBJ2-3; clone_size: .; v_call: TRBV5-6; cdr3_nt: TGTGCCAGCAGCGTCCGACCCGTGGGGACTTCCACAGATACGCAGTATTTT; cdr3_aa: CASSVRPVGTSTDTQYF
d_call: TRBD1; j_call: TRBJ1-2; clone_size: .; v_call: TRBV7-2; cdr3_nt: TGTGCCAGCAGCTTGACAGGGTCATATGGCTACACCTTC; cdr3_aa: CASSLTGSYGYTF
d_call: .; j_call: TRBJ2-7; clone_size: .; v_call: TRBV5-4; cdr3_nt: TGTGCCAGCAGCTCCCCAAACTACGAGCAGTACTTC; cdr3_aa: CASSSPNYEQYF
d_call: .; j_call: TRBJ1-6; clone_size: .; v_call: TRBV7-6; cdr3_nt: TGTGCCAGCAGCACAGACCAGGGTGGCTCACCCCTCCACTTT; cdr3_aa: CASSTDQGGSPLHF